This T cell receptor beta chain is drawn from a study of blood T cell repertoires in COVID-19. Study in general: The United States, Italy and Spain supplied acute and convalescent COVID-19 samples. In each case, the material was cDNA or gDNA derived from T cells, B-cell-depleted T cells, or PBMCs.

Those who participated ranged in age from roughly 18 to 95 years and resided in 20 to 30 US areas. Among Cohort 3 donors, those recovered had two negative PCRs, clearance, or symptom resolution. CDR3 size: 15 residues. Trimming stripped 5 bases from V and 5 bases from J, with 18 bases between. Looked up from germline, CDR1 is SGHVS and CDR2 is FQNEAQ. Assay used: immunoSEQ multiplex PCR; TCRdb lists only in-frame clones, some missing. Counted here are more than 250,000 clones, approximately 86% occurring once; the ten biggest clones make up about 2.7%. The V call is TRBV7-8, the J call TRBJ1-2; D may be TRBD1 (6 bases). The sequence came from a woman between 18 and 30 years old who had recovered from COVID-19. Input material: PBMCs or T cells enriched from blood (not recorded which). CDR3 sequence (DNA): TGTGCCAGCAGCCCCGCGAGACAGGTAGCGTATGGCTACACCTTC. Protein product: CASSPARQVAYGYTF.